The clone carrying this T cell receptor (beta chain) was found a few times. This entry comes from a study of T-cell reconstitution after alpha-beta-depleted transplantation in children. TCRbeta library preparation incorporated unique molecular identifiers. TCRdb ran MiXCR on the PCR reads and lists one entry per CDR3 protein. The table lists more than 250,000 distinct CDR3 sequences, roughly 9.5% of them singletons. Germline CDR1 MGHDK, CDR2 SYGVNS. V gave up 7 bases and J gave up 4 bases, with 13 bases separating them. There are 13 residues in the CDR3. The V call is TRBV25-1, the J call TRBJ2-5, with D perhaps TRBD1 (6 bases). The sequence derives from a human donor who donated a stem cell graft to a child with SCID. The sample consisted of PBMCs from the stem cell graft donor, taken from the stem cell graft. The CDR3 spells CASTRGFGETQYF. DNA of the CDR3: TGTGCCAGCACTAGGGGGTTCGGAGAGACCCAGTACTTC.